A selection of T cell receptor beta chains follows, all from one sample in a study of T cells in Graves' hyperthyroidism and ophthalmopathy. A single record per CDR3 protein comes from TCRdb applying MiXCR to the multiplex PCR reads. The table has about 360,000 distinct CDR3 sequences, around 13% seen once; the top ten hold 9.2%. The sequenced sample consisted of blood. These receptors were taken from a woman aged 18-29 years with Graves' hyperthyroidism. Both conserved end residues are trimmed from each CDR3. Fields, in order: CDR3 protein, J gene, V gene.

ASREGQGAWEQY | TRBJ2-7 | TRBV7-2
ASSLGGPTNYGYT | TRBJ1-2 | TRBV18
ASSSGTSKNIQY | TRBJ2-4 | TRBV12-3/TRBV12-4
ASSPRGGGSQYEQY | TRBJ2-7 | TRBV7-2
ASSPGGGGPYGYT | TRBJ1-2 | TRBV12-3/TRBV12-4
ASSPQGVGPQH | TRBJ1-5 | TRBV7-8
ASSPQREGPEQY | TRBJ2-7 | TRBV4-1
ASSRTGASDEQF | TRBJ2-1 | TRBV7-2
ASSTVGGPHEQF | TRBJ2-1 | TRBV19
ASSQTRY | TRBJ2-5 | TRBV7-2
ASRGQGAYGYT | TRBJ1-2 | TRBV4-2
ASSYSRDRDGYT | TRBJ1-2 | TRBV6-5
ASSLVPNSLDEQY | TRBJ2-7 | TRBV5-1
ASSSGGLAKNIQY | TRBJ2-4 | TRBV6-1
SARGVRAGYNEQF | TRBJ2-1 | TRBV20-1
ASSPYLFNQPQH | TRBJ1-5 | TRBV28
ASSSSSGVQY | TRBJ2-3 | TRBV27
ASKQVFSGNTIY | TRBJ1-3 | TRBV6-1
ATSPRGDRVGNTIY | TRBJ1-3 | TRBV15
SAGGGTNEKLF | TRBJ1-4 | TRBV20-1
ATGQGADGYT | TRBJ1-2 | TRBV12-3/TRBV12-4
ASSLTTGVYGYT | TRBJ1-2 | TRBV14
ASDVAGGPLFEQF | TRBJ2-1 | TRBV9
SGSGGADYGYT | TRBJ1-2 | TRBV29-1
SASGGQGASQNYGYT | TRBJ1-2 | TRBV20-1
ASSQDWVGANTGELF | TRBJ2-2 | TRBV4-3
ASGGQGNIQY | TRBJ2-4 | TRBV6-2/TRBV6-3
ASSLLSDTQY | TRBJ2-3 | TRBV28
ATSDSRHSTGELF | TRBJ2-2 | TRBV24-1
ASGATGGFVSTEAF | TRBJ1-1 | TRBV2
ASSPLKAGELF | TRBJ2-2 | TRBV3-1
ATSDPGTAVGYT | TRBJ1-2 | TRBV24-1
ASSLGLAKLAGELF | TRBJ2-2 | TRBV7-9
ASSLKESIPEAF | TRBJ1-1 | TRBV28
ASSEGEKQY | TRBJ2-7 | TRBV6-1
ASSLLSWTPYNEQF | TRBJ2-1 | TRBV12-3/TRBV12-4
ASSSPPEAPEAF | TRBJ1-1 | TRBV28